The rows below give T cell receptor beta chains drawn from one sample of a study of cytomegalovirus exposure and HLA in healthy donors. This table comes from immunoSEQ multiplex PCR, and its TCRdb copy is limited to in-frame clones, with some not included. The sample gives 140,000 to 150,000 clones, roughly four fifths of which show up once; around 3% is in the top ten. The material sequenced was PBMCs. Source of these receptors: a man between 35 and 55 years old in good health and CMV-seropositive. Each CDR3 is given with its conserved first and last residue. Each record gives: clone size, V gene, J gene, D gene, CDR3 protein, CDR3 DNA. A D gene is named only where the DNA matches it firmly. Size values are once, few and many counts, or a class for expanded clones, and some rows have none.

>NA|TRBV4-2|TRBJ2-1|TRBD2
CASSHLLAGVYEQFF
TGTGCCAGCAGCCACTTACTAGCGGGAGTATATGAGCAGTTCTTC
>few|TRBV10-3|TRBJ2-3|TRBD2
CAISVREGSPDTQYF
TGTGCCATCAGTGTGCGGGAGGGCAGTCCAGATACGCAGTATTTT
>NA|TRBV7-6|TRBJ2-1|TRBD2
CASSYISGRSNEQFF
TGTGCCAGCAGCTACATTAGCGGGAGGAGCAATGAGCAGTTCTTC
>NA|TRBV6-5|TRBJ2-4|TRBD1
CASRQGLAKNIQYF
TGTGCCAGCAGACAGGGGCTAGCCAAAAACATTCAGTACTTC
>NA|TRBV6-5|TRBJ2-7|TRBD2
CASSAPGLATYEQYF
TGTGCCAGCAGCGCACCGGGACTAGCCACATACGAGCAGTACTTC
>NA|TRBV2|TRBJ2-7|NA
CASSEQYYEQYF
TGTGCCAGCAGTGAACAGTACTACGAGCAGTACTTC
>NA|TRBV11-1|TRBJ2-5|NA
CASSFRKTQYF
TGTGCCAGCAGCTTCAGAAAGACCCAGTACTTC
>NA|TRBV19|TRBJ2-1|NA
CASSTSDWRYEQFF
TGTGCCAGTAGCACGTCTGATTGGAGGTATGAGCAGTTCTTC
>NA|TRBV7-9|TRBJ2-6|NA
CASSLVLAGANVLTF
TGTGCCAGCAGCTTAGTATTAGCTGGGGCCAACGTCCTGACTTTC
>NA|TRBV7-6|TRBJ2-3|TRBD1
CASSLLGQGAGDTQYF
TGTGCCAGCAGCTTACTGGGACAGGGAGCTGGAGATACGCAGTATTTT
>NA|TRBV7-8|TRBJ1-2|TRBD1
CASSLVRTGDNYGYTF
TGTGCCAGCAGCTTAGTCCGGACAGGGGATAACTATGGCTACACCTTC
>NA|TRBV18|TRBJ1-1|TRBD1
CASSRTGNTEAFF
TGTGCCAGCTCACGGACAGGGAACACTGAAGCTTTCTTT
>NA|TRBV5-8|TRBJ1-3|NA
CASRFRSSGNTIYF
TGTGCCAGCAGGTTCAGGTCCTCTGGAAACACCATATATTTT
>NA|TRBV19|TRBJ2-1|NA
CASSPTPDSDEQFF
TGTGCCAGTAGTCCCACCCCCGACAGCGACGAGCAGTTCTTC
>few|TRBV23-1|TRBJ2-7|TRBD2
CASNDFGTSGQHYEQYF
TGCGCCAGCAACGATTTTGGGACTAGCGGCCAACACTACGAGCAGTACTTC
>NA|TRBV7-9|TRBJ2-7|NA
CASRPGTGSYEQYF
TGTGCCAGCAGGCCAGGTACAGGATCCTACGAGCAGTACTTC
>NA|TRBV27|TRBJ2-3|TRBD1
CASTTGTEHTDTQYF
TGTGCCAGCACCACCGGGACAGAGCACACAGATACGCAGTATTTT
>NA|TRBV28|TRBJ1-2|NA
CASNVVRNYGYTF
TGTGCCAGCAATGTCGTCCGTAACTATGGCTACACCTTC
>NA|TRBV28|TRBJ2-3|NA
CASSFWSGSTDTQYF
TGTGCCAGCAGTTTTTGGAGCGGGAGCACAGATACGCAGTATTTT
>NA|TRBV7-8|TRBJ2-3|TRBD1
CASSPTAGQGRTDTQYF
TGTGCCAGCAGCCCAACGGCGGGACAGGGGAGGACAGATACGCAGTATTTT
>NA|TRBV19|TRBJ1-1|NA
CASSIDTGLTEAFF
TGTGCCAGTAGTATAGATACAGGGTTAACTGAAGCTTTCTTT
>NA|TRBV6-6|TRBJ2-2|TRBD1
CASSYWDRGARELFF
TGTGCCAGCAGTTACTGGGACAGGGGGGCAAGGGAGCTGTTTTTT
>NA|TRBV7-2|TRBJ2-6|TRBD2
CASSPGGAGGANVLTF
TGTGCCAGCAGCCCGGGGGGGGCAGGTGGGGCCAACGTCCTGACTTTC
>few|TRBV7-2|TRBJ2-5|NA
CASRIPGIQETQYF
TGTGCCAGCAGGATTCCAGGGATTCAAGAGACCCAGTACTTC
>NA|TRBV7-3|TRBJ2-2|NA
CASSTLGAHTGELFF
TGTGCCAGCAGTACCCTGGGGGCGCATACCGGGGAGCTGTTTTTT
>once|TRBV7-9|TRBJ1-2|TRBD1
CSSSSFVEGAPRHGYTF
TGTTCCAGCAGCTCTTTCGTTGAGGGGGCCCCCCGACATGGCTACACCTTC
>few|TRBV5-4|TRBJ2-1|NA
CASSSSLDEQFF
TGTGCCAGCAGCTCGAGTCTGGATGAGCAGTTCTTC
>NA|TRBV27|TRBJ2-3|NA
CASRTTGGGTDTQYF
TGTGCCAGCAGGACGACTGGCGGAGGCACAGATACGCAGTATTTT
>NA|TRBV5-6|TRBJ1-2|NA
CASSPLGYGYTF
TGTGCCAGCAGCCCACTAGGCTATGGCTACACCTTC
>NA|TRBV27|TRBJ2-3|TRBD2
CASSLTSGNTDTQYF
TGTGCCAGCAGCCTGACTAGCGGGAACACAGATACGCAGTATTTT
>NA|TRBV29-1|TRBJ2-3|TRBD1
CSAGQGEVTDTQYF
TGCAGCGCCGGACAGGGGGAGGTCACAGATACGCAGTATTTT
>NA|TRBV27|TRBJ2-2|TRBD2
CASSWGLANTGELFF
TGTGCCAGCAGTTGGGGACTAGCGAACACCGGGGAGCTGTTTTTT
>NA|TRBV27|TRBJ2-7|TRBD1
CASSLFGGTGEYEQYF
TGTGCCAGCAGTTTGTTTGGGGGGACAGGGGAGTACGAGCAGTACTTC